This passage covers 23 T cell receptor beta chains from one sample sequenced in a study of T cells in Graves' hyperthyroidism and ophthalmopathy. The investigators amplified TCR beta CDR3 regions from RNA transcripts. First-round RT-PCR with HTBI primers amplified the TCR CDR3 region. TCRdb itself ran the multiplex PCR reads through MiXCR, one entry per CDR3 protein. The sample has about 99,000 distinct CDR3 sequences, 47% seen once; the top ten hold under 30%. Source material: blood. The receptor set was obtained from a middle-aged man with Graves' hyperthyroidism.

In the case of this clonotype: Since the CDR3 does not end with the conserved phenylalanine or tryptophan, this likely comes from a read error. The V call is TRBV3-1, the J call TRBJ1-1; D call uncertain. Trimming took off 4 bases at V and 1 base at J, with 10 bases between the two ends. Germline assignment: CDR1 LGHDT and CDR2 YNNKEL (reference sequence). The CDR3 totals 14 residues. The DNA for the CDR3 is TGTGCCAGCAGCCCCGGCCGGCCGAACACTGAAGCTTTCCTT. Its translation: CASSPGRPNTEAFL.

This clonotype was recorded at least ten times. The chain links TRBV6-1 to TRBJ2-7; 13 bases line up with TRBD2. The J segment lost 4 bases and the V segment lost 5 bases, leaving 5 bases of the junction unmatched. Germline assignment: CDR1 MNHNS and CDR2 SASEGT. CDR3 length: 15 amino acids. The CDR3 loop reads CASSTGLAGVYEQYF. The CDR3 DNA sequence: TGTGCCAGCAGTACTGGACTAGCGGGGGTGTACGAGCAGTACTTC.

This clonotype appeared many times. V and J are TRBV7-9 and TRBJ1-3, with a weak D call TRBD1 (6 bases). The CDR3 has 16 residues. Trimming cost V 4 bases and J 2 bases, with 15 bases left between them. Germline CDR1 reads SEHNR; CDR2 reads FQNEAQ (reference sequence). CDR3 in amino acids: CASSSRTAKTGNTIYF. CDR3 DNA: TGTGCCAGCAGCTCCCGGACAGCAAAGACTGGAAACACCATATATTTT.

Note on this clonotype: One junction end disagrees with the germline gene, perhaps due to a read error. The chain is built from TRBV20-1 and TRBJ2-2, with D hard to call. The CDR3 is made up of 12 amino acids. The germline CDR1 and CDR2 sequences are DFQATT and SNEGSKA (reference sequence). The CDR3 reads CSARLYAGELFF. CDR3 bases: TGTAGTGCTAGACTCTACGCCGGGGAGCTGTTTTTT.

Only one count was recorded for this clonotype. V usage is TRBV19 and J usage is TRBJ2-1, with 9 bases matching TRBD1. Looked up from germline, CDR1 is LNHDA and CDR2 is SQIVND (reference sequence). The CDR3 spans 13 residues. After removal of 9 bases from V and 9 bases from J, the junction contained 9 bases not matched to a gene. The CDR3 nucleotides read TGTGCCAGCGACCGGGACAGGGAAGCTGAGCAGTTCTTC. Its protein is CASDRDREAEQFF.

This clonotype was recorded at least ten times. The genes are TRBV20-1 and TRBJ2-1; the match to TRBD2 covers 7 bases. Germline assignment: CDR1 DFQATT and CDR2 SNEGSKA (reference sequence). V trimming: 2 bases; J trimming: 3 bases; junction bases outside the gene matches: 7. This CDR3 spans 15 amino acids. CDR3 nucleotides: TGCAGTGCTAGACGGCTAGCGGACCACTACAATGAGCAGTTCTTC. Residues: CSARRLADHYNEQFF.

The J gene is TRBJ1-6, the V gene TRBV29-1; D is perhaps TRBD1 (5 bases). V was pared by 4 bases and J by 8 bases, with 21 bases between. Germline-derived CDR1 and CDR2 are SQVTM and ANQGSEA. The length of the CDR3 is 16 residues. CDR3 sequence (DNA): TGCAGCGTTGCGGGGGTGACTAGCGGGAGTGATTCACCCCTCCACTTT. This sequence encodes CSVAGVTSGSDSPLHF.

The rearrangement uses TRBV7-9 and TRBJ2-3; TRBD2 aligns across 11 bases. After removal of 2 bases from V and 3 bases from J, the junction contained 4 bases not matched to a gene. This CDR3 contains 16 residues. CDR1 is SEHNR and CDR2 is FQNEAQ in the germline V gene (reference sequence). Here the CDR3 reads CASSLMASGRTDTQYF. The CDR3 DNA sequence: TGTGCCAGCAGCTTAATGGCTAGCGGGAGGACAGATACGCAGTATTTT. Looking up the rest from reference TRBV7-9 and TRBJ2-3 gives the full variable domain: DTGVSQNPRHKITKRGQNVTFRCDPISEHNRLYWYRQTLGQGPEFLTYFQNEAQLEKSRLLSDRFSAERPKGSFSTLEIQRTEQGDSAMYLCASSLMASGRTDTQYFGPGTRLTVL.

Details on this clonotype: Its ends do not fully match the called genes, so a read error is possible. The V call is TRBV5-5, the J call TRBJ2-2, with D tentatively TRBD1 (5 bases). The V gene's germline CDR1 is SGHKS and CDR2 YYEKEE (reference sequence). This CDR3 contains 17 residues. DNA of the CDR3: TGCGCCAGCAGCCAAGAAAGGGGCCAGGCGAACACCGGGGAGCTGTTTTTT. Its protein product is CASSQERGQANTGELFF.

With respect to this clonotype: The conserved final phenylalanine or tryptophan is absent from the CDR3, which likely points to a read error. It is unclear where the CDR3 begins or ends on the DNA, so no DNA is shown, and the CDR3 is as TCRdb lists it. The gene calls are TRBV9 and TRBJ1-1. CDR1 SGDLS and CDR2 YYNGEE come from the germline V gene. The CDR3 extends over 8 residues, inclusive of both ends. CDR3 region: CASSLRAR.

This clonotype was found once. V and J are TRBV2 and TRBJ2-7; perhaps TRBD2 as D (5 bases). Germline V gives CDR1 SNHLY, CDR2 FYNNEI. The CDR3 contains 14 residues. The ends were cut back, 8 bases at V and 10 bases at J, with 24 bases in the middle. CDR3 in amino acids: CASVHDPGSYVQYF. DNA of the CDR3: TGTGCCAGCGTCCACGACCCGGGGTCCTACGTACAGTACTTC.

There are many counts of this clonotype. The V and J genes are TRBV2 and TRBJ2-1; D possibly uses TRBD1 or TRBD2 (5 bases each). CDR3 length: 15 residues. The germline V and J ends were trimmed by 2 bases and 6 bases, with 14 bases remaining between them. Germline values: CDR1 SNHLY, CDR2 FYNNEI. This chain's CDR3 is CASSERPGRGNEQFF. CDR3 DNA: TGTGCCAGCAGTGAAAGGCCGGGACGAGGCAATGAGCAGTTCTTC. The entire variable domain, with the rest obtained from reference TRBV2 and TRBJ2-1, is as follows: EPEVTQTPSHQVTQMGQEVILRCVPISNHLYFYWYRQILGQKVEFLVSFYNNEISEKSEIFDDQFSVERPDGSNFTLKIRSTKLEDSAMYFCASSERPGRGNEQFFGPGTRLTVL.

Concerning this clonotype itself: Germline is not matched at one junction end, which may reflect a read error. The chain combines TRBV15 with TRBJ2-5; no reliable D call. The CDR3 has 13 amino acids. CDR1 is LNHNV and CDR2 is YYDKDF in the germline V gene (reference sequence). Written as DNA, the CDR3 is TGTGCCGCCAGCAGCGAGACTGAAGAGACCCAGTACTTC. It is translated as CAASSETEETQYF.

Ten or more counts support this clonotype. V gene TRBV20-1 combines with J gene TRBJ1-5; D is possibly TRBD1 (5 bases). The CDR3 is 14 amino acids. Per germline, CDR1 DFQATT and CDR2 SNEGSKA (reference sequence). Trimming removed 5 bases at V and 4 bases at J, with 15 bases between. The CDR3 region is CSAATPGGNQPQHF. The CDR3 DNA follows: TGCAGTGCTGCAACTCCGGGGGGTAATCAGCCCCAGCATTTT.

The gene calls are TRBV15 and TRBJ2-6, with D perhaps TRBD2 (5 bases). Germline lookup yields CDR1 LNHNV and CDR2 YYDKDF (reference sequence). This CDR3 spans 15 amino acids. Trimming left V 3 bases short and J 3 bases short, with 9 bases between. The CDR3 spells CATSSVGGGANVLTF. CDR3 in DNA: TGTGCCACCAGCAGTGTCGGAGGTGGGGCCAACGTCCTGACTTTC.

This clonotype was observed many times. The chain is built from TRBV29-1 and TRBJ2-7; 8 bases fit TRBD1. CDR3 length: 13 amino acids. The V and J ends lost 5 bases and 5 bases, in that order; junction bases with no gene match: 8. Germline V gene lookup returns CDR1 SQVTM and CDR2 ANQGSEA. The CDR3 loop reads CSVSGQGIHEQYF. CDR3 nucleotide sequence: TGCAGCGTTTCCGGACAGGGAATCCACGAGCAGTACTTC.

At least ten counts were recorded for this clonotype. The chain links TRBV6-1 to TRBJ2-5; D may be TRBD2 (6 bases). CDR1 is MNHNS, CDR2 SASEGT, per germline. V was pared by 7 bases and J by 2 bases, with 20 bases between. The CDR3 contains 16 residues. The CDR3, as DNA: TGTGCCAGCACCAGCCTCTGGAGGGGATATCAAGAGACCCAGTACTTC. This translates into CASTSLWRGYQETQYF.

To note about this clonotype: A much more abundant neighbour one base away suggests this may be a read error. This CDR3 fails to terminate in the conserved phenylalanine or tryptophan, so it likely reflects a read error. The J gene is TRBJ2-2, the V gene TRBV6-4; TRBD1 aligns across 9 bases. CDR3 length: 15 residues. Germline CDR1 MRHNA, CDR2 SNTAGT. Unmatched junction bases numbered 4, after V lost 7 bases and J lost 1 base. CDR3 DNA sequence: TGTGCCAGCACCCGGACAGGGGAGAACACCGGGGAGCTGTTTCTT. It encodes CASTRTGENTGELFL.

Many counts were recorded for this clonotype. V usage is TRBV5-1 and J usage is TRBJ1-5; D gene unclear. Germline V gene data show CDR1 as SGHRS and CDR2 as YFSETQ. Trimming removed 4 bases from V and 2 bases from J, with 10 bases in between. The CDR3 consists of 14 residues. CDR3: CASSADGRNQPQHF. In DNA form, the CDR3 reads TGCGCCAGCAGCGCGGACGGTCGCAATCAGCCCCAGCATTTT. Looking up the rest from reference TRBV5-1 and TRBJ1-5 gives the full variable domain: KAGVTQTPRYLIKTRGQQVTLSCSPISGHRSVSWYQQTPGQGLQFLFEYFSETQRNKGNFPGRFSGRQFSNSRSEMNVSTLELGDSALYLCASSADGRNQPQHFGDGTRLSIL.

The CDR3 spells CATSGAGVDGYTF. As DNA, the CDR3 is TGTGCCACCAGTGGGGCAGGGGTAGATGGCTACACCTTC. The chain combines TRBV24-1 with TRBJ1-2, with D perhaps matching TRBD1 (6 bases). The CDR3 has 13 residues. CDR1 is KGHDR and CDR2 is SFDVKD in the germline V gene. The V and J ends lost 5 bases and 6 bases respectively, with 12 bases between them.

V is TRBV20-1 and J is TRBJ2-5; TRBD2 matches at 9 bases. After removal of 3 bases from V and 4 bases from J, the junction contained 12 bases not matched to a gene. The CDR3 extends over 16 amino acids. The V gene's germline CDR1 is DFQATT and CDR2 SNEGSKA (reference sequence). The CDR3 bases are TGCAGTGCTAGGGGGGTTAGCGGGGGCCGAGGAGAGACCCAGTACTTC. Amino acids: CSARGVSGGRGETQYF.

In this sample, this clonotype turned up a few times. At one end the junction does not follow the germline gene, possibly because of a read error. V usage is TRBV5-1 and J usage is TRBJ2-7, with unresolved D. Germline loops: CDR1 SGHRS, CDR2 YFSETQ. CDR3 size: 14 residues. The CDR3 nucleotides are TGTGCCAGCTCACCTTCAGGAGCCGCCTACGAGCAGTACTTC. Translating gives CASSPSGAAYEQYF.

J is TRBJ2-5 and V is TRBV7-6, with D maybe TRBD1 (5 bases). In germline, CDR1 is SGHVS, CDR2 FNYEAQ. V was pared by 2 bases and J by 9 bases, with 16 bases between. This CDR3 spans 14 amino acids. CDR3 in DNA: TGTGCCAGCAGCTTACAGGGTGGAGCTCAGCCCCAGTACTTC. This encodes CASSLQGGAQPQYF.